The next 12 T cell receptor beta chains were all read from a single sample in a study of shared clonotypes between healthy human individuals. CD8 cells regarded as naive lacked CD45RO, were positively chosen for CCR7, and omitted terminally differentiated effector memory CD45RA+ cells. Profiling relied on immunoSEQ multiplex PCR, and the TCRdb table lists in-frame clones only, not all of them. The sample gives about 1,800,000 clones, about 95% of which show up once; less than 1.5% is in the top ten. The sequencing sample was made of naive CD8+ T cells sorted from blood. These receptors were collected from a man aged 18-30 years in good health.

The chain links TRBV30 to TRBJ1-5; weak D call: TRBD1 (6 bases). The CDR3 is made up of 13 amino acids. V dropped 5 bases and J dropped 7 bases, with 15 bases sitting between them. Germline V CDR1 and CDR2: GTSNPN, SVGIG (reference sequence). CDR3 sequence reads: CAWGFDTGQPQHF. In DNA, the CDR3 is TGTGCCTGGGGTTTCGATACAGGGCAGCCCCAGCATTTT.

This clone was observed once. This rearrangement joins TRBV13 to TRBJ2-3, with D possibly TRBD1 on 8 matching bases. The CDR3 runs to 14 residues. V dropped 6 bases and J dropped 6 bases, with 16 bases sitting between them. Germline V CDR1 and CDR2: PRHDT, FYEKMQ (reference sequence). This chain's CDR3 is CASRPTGGADTQYF. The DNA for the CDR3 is TGTGCCAGCAGACCCACAGGGGGGGCGGATACGCAGTATTTT.

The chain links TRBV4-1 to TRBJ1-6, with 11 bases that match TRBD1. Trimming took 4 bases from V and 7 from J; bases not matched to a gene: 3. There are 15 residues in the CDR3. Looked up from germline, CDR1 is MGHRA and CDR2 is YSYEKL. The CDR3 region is CASSRGTGGNSPLHF. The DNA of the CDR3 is TGCGCCAGCAGCCGGGGGACAGGGGGAAATTCACCCCTCCACTTT.

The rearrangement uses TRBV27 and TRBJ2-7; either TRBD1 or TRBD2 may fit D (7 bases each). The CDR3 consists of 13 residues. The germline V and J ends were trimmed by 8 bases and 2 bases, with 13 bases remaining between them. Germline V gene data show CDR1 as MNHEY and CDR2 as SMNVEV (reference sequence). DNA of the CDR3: TGTGCCAGCGGCGCAGGGGGGGCCTACGAGCAGTACTTC. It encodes CASGAGGAYEQYF.

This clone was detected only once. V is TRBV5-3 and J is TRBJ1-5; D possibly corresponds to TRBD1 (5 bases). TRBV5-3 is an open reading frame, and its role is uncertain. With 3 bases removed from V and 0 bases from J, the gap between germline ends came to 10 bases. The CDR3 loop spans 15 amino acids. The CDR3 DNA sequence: TGTGCCAGAAGCTCTCTCAGGGATAGCAATCAGCCCCAGCATTTT. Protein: CARSSLRDSNQPQHF.

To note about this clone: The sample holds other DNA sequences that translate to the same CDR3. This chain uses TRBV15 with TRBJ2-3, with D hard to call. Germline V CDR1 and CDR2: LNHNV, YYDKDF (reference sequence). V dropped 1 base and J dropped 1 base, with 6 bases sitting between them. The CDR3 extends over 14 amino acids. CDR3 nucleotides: TGTGCCACCAGCAGAGTGTCTGGCACAGATACGCAGTATTTT. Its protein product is CATSRVSGTDTQYF.

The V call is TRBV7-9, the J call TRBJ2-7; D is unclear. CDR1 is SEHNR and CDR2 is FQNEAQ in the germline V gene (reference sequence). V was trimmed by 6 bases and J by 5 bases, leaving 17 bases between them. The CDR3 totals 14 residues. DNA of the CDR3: TGTGCCAGCAGTCCTCAGTCTTACAGCGACGAGCAGTACTTC. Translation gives CASSPQSYSDEQYF.

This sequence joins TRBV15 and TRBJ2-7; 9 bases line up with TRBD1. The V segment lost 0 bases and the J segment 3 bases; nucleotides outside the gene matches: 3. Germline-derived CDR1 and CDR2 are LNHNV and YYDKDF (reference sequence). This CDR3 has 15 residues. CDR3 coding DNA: TGTGCCACCAGCAGAGATGTGGGACAGGGCTACGAGCAGTACTTC. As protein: CATSRDVGQGYEQYF.

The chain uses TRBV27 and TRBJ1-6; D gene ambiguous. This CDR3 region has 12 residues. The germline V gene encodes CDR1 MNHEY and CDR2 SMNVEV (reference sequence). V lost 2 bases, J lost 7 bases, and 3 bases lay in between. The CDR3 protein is CASSLINSPLHF. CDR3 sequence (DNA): TGTGCCAGCAGTTTAATAAATTCACCCCTCCACTTT.

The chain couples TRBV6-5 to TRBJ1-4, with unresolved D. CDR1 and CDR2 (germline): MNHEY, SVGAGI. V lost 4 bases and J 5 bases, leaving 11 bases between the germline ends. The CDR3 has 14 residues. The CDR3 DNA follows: TGTGCCAGCAGTTGGTTTCCAATGAATGAAAAACTGTTTTTT. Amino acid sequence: CASSWFPMNEKLFF.

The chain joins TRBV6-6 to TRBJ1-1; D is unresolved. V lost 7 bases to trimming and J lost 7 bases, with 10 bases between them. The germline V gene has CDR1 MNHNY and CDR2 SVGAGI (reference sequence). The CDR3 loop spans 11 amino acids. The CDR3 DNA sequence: TGTGCCAGCACCAATCCGGTTGAAGCTTTCTTT. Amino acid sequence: CASTNPVEAFF.

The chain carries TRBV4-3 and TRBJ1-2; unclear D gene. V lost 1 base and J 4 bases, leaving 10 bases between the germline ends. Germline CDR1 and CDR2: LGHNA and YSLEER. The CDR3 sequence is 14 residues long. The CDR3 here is CASSQAVGSYGYTF. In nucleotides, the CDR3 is TGCGCCAGCAGCCAAGCAGTCGGAAGCTATGGCTACACCTTC.